These 32 T cell receptor beta chains share one sample of origin, sequenced in a study of blood T cell repertoires in COVID-19. Here immunoSEQ multiplex PCR was the method, and the copy in TCRdb shows in-frame clones only, minus some. The data contain over 75,000 clones, roughly 89% of them singletons. Sequenced: peripheral blood. The origin of the receptors is a woman older than 75 with active COVID-19.

The chain recombines TRBV2 with TRBJ1-5; 8 bases are a match to TRBD1. V dropped 5 bases and J dropped 7; count of bases not matched to a gene: 7. Germline assignment: CDR1 SNHLY and CDR2 FYNNEI. CDR3 length: 14 residues. DNA of the CDR3: TGTGCCAGCAGTCAGACAGGGGTAAGGCAGCCCCAGCATTTT. This encodes CASSQTGVRQPQHF.

V usage is TRBV15 and J usage is TRBJ2-1, with 9 bases that match TRBD1. The trim removed 2 bases at V and 5 bases at J, leaving 13 bases unmatched. Germline V gives CDR1 LNHNV, CDR2 YYDKDF (reference sequence). This CDR3 is 18 amino acids long. CDR3 coding DNA: TGTGCCACCAGCAGACTATGGCCCGGGACAGGGCAAAACAATGAGCAGTTCTTC. Protein: CATSRLWPGTGQNNEQFF.

V is TRBV7-8 and J is TRBJ1-6; 9 bases fit TRBD1. Germline values: CDR1 SGHVS, CDR2 FQNEAQ. The CDR3 covers 17 residues. V dropped 5 bases and J dropped 5; count of bases not matched to a gene: 10. The CDR3 nucleotides read TGTGCCAGCAGCCGCACAGGGGGCCCCTACGATAATTCACCCCTCCACTTT. Protein product: CASSRTGGPYDNSPLHF.

V gene TRBV7-9 combines with J gene TRBJ2-5, with D uncertain. Per germline, CDR1 SEHNR and CDR2 FQNEAQ (reference sequence). With 4 bases removed from V and 0 bases from J, the gap between germline ends came to 6 bases. The CDR3 sequence is 13 residues long. The chain's CDR3 is CASSWSNQETQYF. Here the CDR3 DNA reads TGTGCCAGCAGCTGGTCTAACCAAGAGACCCAGTACTTC.

The chain has TRBV28 and TRBJ2-1; 11 nucleotides line up with TRBD1. The ends lost 5 bases at V and 4 bases at J; junction bases unmatched: 10. CDR1 and CDR2 (germline): MDHEN, SYDVKM. This CDR3 region has 17 residues. In nucleotides, the CDR3 is TGTGCCAGCAGTCCCTTAGGGACAGGGGGAAGTTACAATGAGCAGTTCTTC. Translated: CASSPLGTGGSYNEQFF. The full variable domain, in which reference TRBV28 and TRBJ2-1 provide the parts outside the CDR3, is DVKVTQSSRYLVKRTGEKVFLECVQDMDHENMFWYRQDPGLGLRLIYFSYDVKMKEKGDIPEGYSVSREKKERFSLILESASTNQTSMYLCASSPLGTGGSYNEQFFGPGTRLTVL.

The chain joins TRBV5-5 to TRBJ1-2, with 7 bases lining up with TRBD1. Germline V lookup: CDR1 SGHKS, CDR2 YYEKEE (reference sequence). The CDR3 covers 15 residues. The V gene end was trimmed by 4 bases and the J gene end by 2 bases; junction bases not matched to a gene: 8. The CDR3 coding sequence is TGTGCCAGCAGCCCCCAGGGGGGAATGAACTATGGCTACACCTTC. As protein: CASSPQGGMNYGYTF. Full variable domain (missing parts from reference TRBV5-5 and TRBJ1-2): DAGVTQSPTHLIKTRGQQVTLRCSPISGHKSVSWYQQVLGQGPQFIFQYYEKEERGRGNFPDRFSARQFPNYSSELNVNALLLGDSALYLCASSPQGGMNYGYTFGSGTRLTVV.

V usage is TRBV10-3 and J usage is TRBJ1-2; 9 nucleotides line up with TRBD1. There are 14 residues in the CDR3. V shed 2 bases, J shed 5 bases, and the junction held 3 bases outside the gene matches. From germline, CDR1 is ENHRY and CDR2 SYGVKD. CDR3 protein: CAISEGGTGYGYTF. The CDR3 DNA follows: TGTGCCATCAGTGAGGGTGGGACAGGGTATGGCTACACCTTC.

This rearrangement joins TRBV7-2 to TRBJ1-5; 9 bases line up with TRBD1. The CDR3 length is 14 residues. Germline CDR1 SGHTA, CDR2 FQGNSA. The V gene end was trimmed by 3 bases and the J gene end by 5 bases; junction bases not matched to a gene: 2. CDR3 DNA sequence: TGTGCCAGCAGCTTCCGGGACAGGGATCAGCCCCAGCATTTT. As protein: CASSFRDRDQPQHF.

V is TRBV4-3 and J is TRBJ2-7; 7 positions match TRBD1. The CDR3 consists of 15 residues. The V and J ends lost 1 base and 3 bases, in that order; junction bases with no gene match: 6. Germline-derived CDR1 and CDR2 are LGHNA and YSLEER. The CDR3 spells CASSQAASGGYEQYF. DNA for the CDR3: TGCGCCAGCAGCCAAGCGGCCTCAGGGGGCTACGAGCAGTACTTC.

The chain recombines TRBV2 with TRBJ1-4; possible D gene TRBD1, 6 bases. The CDR3 length is 14 residues. CDR1 and CDR2 from the germline V gene are SNHLY and FYNNEI. The V end was cut by 6 bases, the J end by 7 bases, with 15 bases between. CDR3 in amino acids: CASSVNQQGEKLFF. The DNA of the CDR3 is TGTGCCAGCAGCGTGAACCAACAGGGTGAAAAACTGTTTTTT.

This chain's CDR3 is CASSLAGPGWLFF. In DNA, the CDR3 is TGTGCCAGCAGCTTAGCCGGGCCAGGGTGGTTGTTTTTT. The chain recombines TRBV7-2 with TRBJ1-4; D might be TRBD1 (5 bases). There are 13 residues in the CDR3. V was shortened by 0 bases and J by 15 bases, with 14 bases between the two germline ends. Germline CDR1 SGHTA, CDR2 FQGNSA.

CDR3 amino acids: CASSEYTGNEKLFF. The DNA of the CDR3 is TGTGCCAGCAGTGAATATACAGGGAATGAAAAACTGTTTTTT. This chain links TRBV25-1 with TRBJ1-4; tentative D call: TRBD1 (6 bases). CDR1 is MGHDK and CDR2 is SYGVNS in the germline V gene. V lost 0 bases and J lost 5, with 7 bases in between. CDR3 length: 14 residues.

The chain combines TRBV20-1 with TRBJ2-7; 7 bases are a match to TRBD2. Germline-derived CDR1 and CDR2 are DFQATT and SNEGSKA (reference sequence). V dropped 4 bases and J dropped 9; count of bases not matched to a gene: 6. The CDR3 covers 11 residues. CDR3 loop: CSATQLAGQYF. The CDR3 DNA reads as TGCAGTGCTACCCAATTAGCGGGGCAGTACTTC.

This chain uses TRBV7-6 with TRBJ2-3, with D possibly being TRBD2 (6 bases). Germline V gives CDR1 SGHVS, CDR2 FNYEAQ. The ends were cut back, 2 bases at V and 7 bases at J, with 10 bases in the middle. This CDR3 is built from 13 residues. The CDR3 protein is CASSLRRDYTQYF. The CDR3 DNA reads TGTGCCAGCAGCTTAAGGCGGGACTATACGCAGTATTTT.

V and J are TRBV5-1 and TRBJ2-6, with TRBD2 identical over 10 bases. The germline gives CDR1 SGHRS, CDR2 YFSETQ. V lost 1 base to trimming and J lost 4 bases; unmatched junction nucleotides: 14. The CDR3 runs 20 residues. CDR3 protein: CASSLFLAGAQGSGANVLTF. CDR3 DNA sequence: TGCGCCAGCAGCTTGTTCCTAGCGGGAGCCCAGGGGTCCGGGGCCAACGTCCTGACTTTC. Filled out from reference TRBV5-1 and TRBJ2-6, the complete variable domain reads KAGVTQTPRYLIKTRGQQVTLSCSPISGHRSVSWYQQTPGQGLQFLFEYFSETQRNKGNFPGRFSGRQFSNSRSEMNVSTLELGDSALYLCASSLFLAGAQGSGANVLTFGAGSRLTVL.

The V gene is TRBV11-2, the J gene TRBJ2-7; 8 nucleotides agree with TRBD2. Germline assignment: CDR1 SGHAT and CDR2 FQNNGV. Losses at the gene ends were 2 bases for V and 2 bases for J; bases not matched to a gene: 5. There are 15 residues in the CDR3. This chain's CDR3 is CASSLNDGRAYEQYF. Written as DNA, the CDR3 is TGTGCCAGCAGCTTAAACGACGGGAGGGCCTACGAGCAGTACTTC. Supplemented by reference TRBV11-2 and TRBJ2-7, the full variable domain reads EAGVAQSPRYKIIEKRQSVAFWCNPISGHATLYWYQQILGQGPKLLIQFQNNGVVDDSQLPKDRFSAERLKGVDSTLKIQPAKLEDSAVYLCASSLNDGRAYEQYFGPGTRLTVT.

The V gene is TRBV7-3, the J gene TRBJ2-7; D possibly corresponds to TRBD2 (6 bases). Trimming pared 5 bases from V and 4 bases from J, leaving 18 bases between. CDR3 length: 15 amino acids. Germline-derived CDR1 and CDR2 are SGHTA and FQGTGA. CDR3 coding DNA: TGTGCCAGCAGCCCATACGGAGGGAGAGGGTACGAGCAGTACTTC. It codes for CASSPYGGRGYEQYF.

The sample holds one count of this clone. This chain connects TRBV11-2 to TRBJ2-7; weak D call: TRBD2 (6 bases). The CDR3 is 11 residues long. The germline gives CDR1 SGHAT, CDR2 FQNNGV. The germline V and J ends were trimmed by 6 bases and 4 bases, with 7 bases remaining between them. The DNA of the CDR3 is TGTGCCAGCAGGGAGGGATACGAGCAGTACTTC. Its protein product is CASREGYEQYF. Filled out from reference TRBV11-2 and TRBJ2-7, the complete variable domain reads EAGVAQSPRYKIIEKRQSVAFWCNPISGHATLYWYQQILGQGPKLLIQFQNNGVVDDSQLPKDRFSAERLKGVDSTLKIQPAKLEDSAVYLCASREGYEQYFGPGTRLTVT.

V and J are TRBV6-5 and TRBJ2-3; D gene ambiguous. Trimming pared 2 bases from V and 1 base from J, leaving 10 bases between. There are 15 residues in the CDR3. Looked up from germline, CDR1 is MNHEY and CDR2 is SVGAGI. The CDR3 protein is CASSYQVSGTDTQYF. The DNA of the CDR3 is TGTGCCAGCAGTTACCAAGTATCGGGCACAGATACGCAGTATTTT.

The chain has TRBV6-2 or TRBV6-3 and TRBJ2-2; a weak D match, TRBD2 (7 bases). CDR1 MNHEY and CDR2 SVGEGT come from the germline V gene. The CDR3 spans 15 residues. Trimming cost V 2 bases and J 4 bases, with 11 bases left between them. The CDR3 sequence is CASSYRAGATGELFF. The CDR3 DNA sequence: TGTGCCAGCAGTTACAGGGCGGGGGCCACCGGGGAGCTGTTTTTT.

The CDR3 nucleotides are TGTGCCAGCAGCCAAGGGACGGCTAGCGGGAGTATTTCCGAGCAGTACTTC. Translated, it gives CASSQGTASGSISEQYF. This chain connects TRBV3-1 (or the pseudogene TRBV3-2) to TRBJ2-7; 10 bases match TRBD2. The CDR3 totals 17 residues. Germline CDR1 reads LGHDT; CDR2 reads YNNKEL (reference sequence). Unmatched junction bases numbered 12, after V lost 1 base and J lost 6 bases.

The chain joins TRBV19 to TRBJ1-5, with TRBD1 matching over 8 bases. This CDR3 is 15 amino acids long. Germline V lookup: CDR1 LNHDA, CDR2 SQIVND (reference sequence). Unmatched junction bases numbered 6, after V lost 8 bases and J lost 0 bases. The CDR3 sequence is CASGRTGLSNQPQHF. The DNA of the CDR3 is TGTGCCAGTGGCAGGACAGGGCTTAGCAATCAGCCCCAGCATTTT.

The genes are TRBV10-3 and TRBJ1-1, with 8 bases identical to TRBD1. This CDR3 is 15 amino acids long. V lost 0 bases to trimming and J lost 5 bases; unmatched junction nucleotides: 5. Germline V lookup: CDR1 ENHRY, CDR2 SYGVKD. In DNA, the CDR3 is TGTGCCATCAGTGAGTCGCAGGGGGCGTATACTGAAGCTTTCTTT. Protein product: CAISESQGAYTEAFF.

This clone was counted once. This chain links TRBV18 with TRBJ1-3; D call uncertain. V was shortened by 0 bases and J by 1 base, with 7 bases between the two germline ends. Germline CDR1 reads KGHSH; CDR2 reads LQKENI. This CDR3 is 15 amino acids long. Here the CDR3 reads CASSPPFSSGNTIYF. CDR3 bases: TGTGCCAGCTCACCACCGTTTTCGTCTGGAAACACCATATATTTT. Supplemented by reference TRBV18 and TRBJ1-3, the full variable domain reads NAGVMQNPRHLVRRRGQEARLRCSPMKGHSHVYWYRQLPEEGLKFMVYLQKENIIDESGMPKERFSAEFPKEGPSILRIQQVVRGDSAAYFCASSPPFSSGNTIYFGEGSWLTVV.

V usage is TRBV5-1 and J usage is TRBJ2-6; 8 nucleotides agree with TRBD1. Germline V lookup: CDR1 SGHRS, CDR2 YFSETQ. CDR3 length: 14 amino acids. J gave up 2 bases and V 5 bases, and 0 bases lay outside the gene matches. CDR3 loop: CASRTGAGANVLTF. CDR3 in DNA: TGCGCCAGCAGGACAGGGGCTGGGGCCAACGTCCTGACTTTC.

V usage is TRBV6-5 and J usage is TRBJ2-7, with a possible D match to TRBD2 (6 bases). Trimming left V 6 bases short and J 0 bases short, with 12 bases between. The CDR3 length is 14 residues. Germline assignment: CDR1 MNHEY and CDR2 SVGAGI. In DNA, the CDR3 is TGTGCCAGCAGCCCGGGACTTCTCTCCTACGAGCAGTACTTC. Protein: CASSPGLLSYEQYF.

The chain joins TRBV19 to TRBJ2-4, with D perhaps TRBD1 (6 bases). V shed 9 bases and J shed 3 bases, with 18 bases lying between them. The CDR3 has 15 amino acids. The germline V gene has CDR1 LNHDA and CDR2 SQIVND (reference sequence). CDR3 amino acids: CASGKQGELKNIQYF. The CDR3 DNA sequence: TGTGCCAGCGGAAAACAGGGAGAACTCAAAAACATTCAGTACTTC.

This rearrangement joins TRBV10-3 to TRBJ2-4, with 9 bases fitting TRBD2. The V gene's germline CDR1 is ENHRY and CDR2 SYGVKD. The CDR3 loop spans 16 amino acids. Losses at the gene ends were 3 bases for V and 0 bases for J; bases not matched to a gene: 3. The CDR3 loop reads CAISESSGVAKNIQYF. DNA for the CDR3: TGTGCCATCAGTGAATCTAGCGGGGTAGCCAAAAACATTCAGTACTTC.

The chain has TRBV4-2 and TRBJ1-6; D is possibly TRBD1 (5 bases). V gave up 0 bases and J gave up 10 bases, with 10 bases separating them. Per germline, CDR1 LGHNA and CDR2 YNFKEQ. This CDR3 has 14 residues. The CDR3 loop reads CASSQDRVASPLHF. As DNA, the CDR3 is TGTGCCAGCAGCCAAGACAGGGTGGCATCACCCCTCCACTTT.

The chain links TRBV18 to TRBJ2-1, with TRBD2 as a possible D gene (6 bases). The V and J ends lost 3 bases and 9 bases respectively, with 18 bases between them. This CDR3 is built from 15 residues. CDR1 and CDR2 (germline): KGHSH, LQKENI. In nucleotides, the CDR3 is TGTGCCAGCTCACCCCGGCTGTCACGGGAGAGTGAGCAGTTCTTC. Translating it yields CASSPRLSRESEQFF.

The chain has TRBV3-1 (or the pseudogene TRBV3-2) and TRBJ2-3; 12 nucleotides line up with TRBD2. The germline V gene encodes CDR1 LGHDT and CDR2 YNNKEL (reference sequence). The trim removed 0 bases at V and 5 bases at J, leaving 3 bases unmatched. This CDR3 has 16 residues. The CDR3 DNA follows: TGTGCCAGCAGCCAAGATTCTAGCGGGAGGGTAGATACGCAGTATTTT. It is translated as CASSQDSSGRVDTQYF.

The DNA of the CDR3 is TGTGCCACCAGTGAGGGACAGCTTGGAAACACCATATATTTT. This translates into CATSEGQLGNTIYF. The chain joins TRBV24-1 to TRBJ1-3, with 7 bases aligning to TRBD1. CDR1 is KGHDR and CDR2 is SFDVKD in the germline V gene. The J segment lost 3 bases and the V segment lost 4 bases, leaving 2 bases of the junction unmatched. This CDR3 comprises 14 residues.